These T cell receptor beta chains were read from a single sample in a study of T cells in Graves' hyperthyroidism and ophthalmopathy. Using its own MiXCR run on the multiplex PCR reads, TCRdb lists one record per CDR3 protein. The sample lists 550,000 to 600,000 distinct CDR3 sequences, approximately 44% occurring once. Sequencing input: peripheral blood or thyroid tissue (not recorded which). These receptors came from an adult woman with Graves' disease, either hyperthyroidism or ophthalmopathy (not recorded which). Each CDR3 is given without its conserved first and last residue. Fields, in order: J gene, CDR3 length, V gene, clone size, CDR3 protein. Clone size appears in some rows only: once, few, many, or a class for an expanded clone.

J gene: TRBJ2-2; CDR3 length: 14; V gene: TRBV7-7; clone size: -; CDR3 protein: ASSRRTSGYTGELF
J gene: TRBJ1-5; CDR3 length: 9; V gene: TRBV7-2; clone size: many; CDR3 protein: ASSFYQPQH
J gene: TRBJ1-1; CDR3 length: 11; V gene: TRBV10-3; clone size: -; CDR3 protein: AIMGQGDTEAF
J gene: TRBJ1-5; CDR3 length: 12; V gene: TRBV2; clone size: many; CDR3 protein: ASRIDREVQPQH
J gene: TRBJ2-7; CDR3 length: 12; V gene: TRBV3-1; clone size: -; CDR3 protein: ASSQTSGRVEQY
J gene: TRBJ1-5; CDR3 length: 13; V gene: TRBV10-3; clone size: -; CDR3 protein: AVSEGAVGNQPQH
J gene: TRBJ2-7; CDR3 length: 13; V gene: TRBV10-1; clone size: -; CDR3 protein: ASSEGHGLAGGQY
J gene: TRBJ1-1; CDR3 length: 11; V gene: TRBV19; clone size: many; CDR3 protein: ASSTQGDTEAF
J gene: TRBJ1-5; CDR3 length: 12; V gene: TRBV6-5; clone size: many; CDR3 protein: ASRRGGINQPQH
J gene: TRBJ2-5; CDR3 length: 11; V gene: TRBV14; clone size: -; CDR3 protein: ASSQGGTETQY
J gene: TRBJ2-7; CDR3 length: 13; V gene: TRBV5-1; clone size: -; CDR3 protein: ASSLSGGAFAEQY
J gene: TRBJ2-2; CDR3 length: 17; V gene: TRBV28; clone size: -; CDR3 protein: ASSLLYSQIHANTGELF
J gene: TRBJ2-7; CDR3 length: 11; V gene: TRBV28; clone size: many; CDR3 protein: ASSTPGGYEQY
J gene: TRBJ1-5; CDR3 length: 14; V gene: TRBV5-6; clone size: many; CDR3 protein: ASSFRSGAGGLPQH
J gene: TRBJ1-1; CDR3 length: 10; V gene: TRBV19; clone size: -; CDR3 protein: ASSTGPSEAF
J gene: TRBJ1-5; CDR3 length: 12; V gene: TRBV7-9; clone size: -; CDR3 protein: ASSRGQHNQPQH
J gene: TRBJ1-1; CDR3 length: 12; V gene: TRBV19; clone size: -; CDR3 protein: ASCRESRLGEAF
J gene: TRBJ1-1; CDR3 length: 10; V gene: TRBV6-1; clone size: once; CDR3 protein: ASTQGNTEAF
J gene: TRBJ2-1; CDR3 length: 16; V gene: TRBV7-6; clone size: -; CDR3 protein: ASTGGTSGSLVYNEQF
J gene: TRBJ1-6; CDR3 length: 14; V gene: TRBV5-6; clone size: -; CDR3 protein: ASSRTPGGGTSPLH
J gene: TRBJ1-6; CDR3 length: 12; V gene: TRBV7-2; clone size: -; CDR3 protein: ASSLGPGFSPLH
J gene: TRBJ2-7; CDR3 length: 13; V gene: TRBV20-1; clone size: -; CDR3 protein: SARKRLAGVYEQY
J gene: TRBJ2-7; CDR3 length: 14; V gene: TRBV25-1; clone size: many; CDR3 protein: ASSEVGRWGVYEQY
J gene: TRBJ2-3; CDR3 length: 14; V gene: TRBV7-9; clone size: many; CDR3 protein: ASSSGGLAGVDTQY
J gene: TRBJ1-2; CDR3 length: 9; V gene: TRBV10-3; clone size: -; CDR3 protein: AISEGGGYT
J gene: TRBJ1-2; CDR3 length: 12; V gene: TRBV12-3/TRBV12-4; clone size: many; CDR3 protein: ASSLSGTPYGYT
J gene: TRBJ2-5; CDR3 length: 12; V gene: TRBV10-3; clone size: -; CDR3 protein: AISENGARETQY
J gene: TRBJ2-7; CDR3 length: 13; V gene: TRBV19; clone size: -; CDR3 protein: ASSMTPQQGSEQY
J gene: TRBJ1-5; CDR3 length: 12; V gene: TRBV6-2/TRBV6-3; clone size: once; CDR3 protein: ATGMTGSNQPQH
J gene: TRBJ2-5; CDR3 length: 10; V gene: TRBV18; clone size: few; CDR3 protein: ASSPHTETQY
J gene: TRBJ2-7; CDR3 length: 9; V gene: TRBV15; clone size: -; CDR3 protein: AVRQGIEQY
J gene: TRBJ1-6; CDR3 length: 13; V gene: TRBV28; clone size: few; CDR3 protein: ASRTHREGGSPLH
J gene: TRBJ1-2; CDR3 length: 12; V gene: TRBV12-3/TRBV12-4; clone size: -; CDR3 protein: ASSFRQGNYGYT
J gene: TRBJ1-6; CDR3 length: 13; V gene: TRBV7-2; clone size: -; CDR3 protein: ASSRGTGYNSPLH
J gene: TRBJ1-1; CDR3 length: 12; V gene: TRBV18; clone size: many; CDR3 protein: ASSRDRGNTEAF
J gene: TRBJ2-6; CDR3 length: 14; V gene: TRBV2; clone size: -; CDR3 protein: ASRGDSNTGANVLT
J gene: -; CDR3 length: 12; V gene: TRBV2; clone size: -; CDR3 protein: ASSGLAGHNEQF
J gene: TRBJ2-7; CDR3 length: 12; V gene: TRBV5-1; clone size: many; CDR3 protein: ASSLEGQGSEQY
J gene: TRBJ2-5; CDR3 length: 10; V gene: TRBV20-1; clone size: -; CDR3 protein: SARIGFETQY
J gene: TRBJ2-7; CDR3 length: 11; V gene: TRBV5-6; clone size: many; CDR3 protein: ASSWTGDSEQY
J gene: TRBJ1-1; CDR3 length: 11; V gene: TRBV10-3; clone size: few; CDR3 protein: AISVSQNTEAF
J gene: TRBJ2-7; CDR3 length: 12; V gene: TRBV5-5; clone size: many; CDR3 protein: ASSLTTGGYEQY
J gene: TRBJ2-7; CDR3 length: 13; V gene: TRBV5-8; clone size: many; CDR3 protein: ASSPHRTGIGEQY
J gene: TRBJ2-3; CDR3 length: 14; V gene: TRBV15; clone size: -; CDR3 protein: ATSRGTSRSTDTQY
J gene: TRBJ1-2; CDR3 length: 9; V gene: TRBV7-9; clone size: few; CDR3 protein: ASSLVPVYG
J gene: TRBJ1-2; CDR3 length: 13; V gene: TRBV24-1; clone size: many; CDR3 protein: ATSDREPRHYGYT
J gene: TRBJ1-1; CDR3 length: 12; V gene: TRBV5-1; clone size: many; CDR3 protein: ASRFGGVNTEAF
J gene: TRBJ1-4; CDR3 length: 13; V gene: TRBV12-3/TRBV12-4; clone size: -; CDR3 protein: ASRPGQGGDEKLF
J gene: TRBJ2-7; CDR3 length: 10; V gene: TRBV5-1; clone size: many; CDR3 protein: ASSLGQYEQY
J gene: TRBJ1-1; CDR3 length: 11; V gene: TRBV6-5; clone size: few; CDR3 protein: AISYGANTEAF
J gene: TRBJ1-1; CDR3 length: 11; V gene: TRBV6-5; clone size: many; CDR3 protein: ASSYLTGAGAF